This T cell receptor beta chain came from a study of shared clonotypes between healthy human individuals. Study details: CD4 naive and memory got three plates each, CD8 naive two, CD8 memory one.

The length of the CDR3 is 16 residues. Germline CDR1 is SGHTA and CDR2 is FQGNSA. After removal of 4 bases from V and 2 bases from J, the junction contained 7 bases not matched to a gene. Study-level results: Among non-shared clonotypes, generation probabilities were lower than among those shared by all four donors.

An assay was performed, and its level was deep. Sequenced by immunoSEQ multiplex PCR; TCRdb stores in-frame clones only, minus some. This table has roughly 1,500,000 clones, approximately 98% appearing once. This clone was detected only once. The antigen remains undetermined. This TCR was sampled from a man aged 30 to 45 in good health. The specimen was naive CD4+ T cells sorted from blood. Subset noted: CD45RA+ positively selected. The chain has TRBV7-2 and TRBJ2-3, with 9 positions matching TRBD2. The CDR3 protein is CASSSRPGLATDTQYF. As DNA, the CDR3 is TGTGCCAGCAGCTCAAGGCCGGGACTAGCCACAGATACGCAGTATTTT.